The TCR delta chain described here comes from a study of γδ T cells in repeated Plasmodium falciparum infection. The wider study: Malian repertoires were sampled cross-sectionally without transmission and longitudinally through febrile malaria. Study-level results: Vgamma9/Vdelta2+ repertoires stayed stably polyclonal over time and infection.

Vgamma9/Vdelta2+ and Vdelta2-negative gammadelta T cells were flow-sorted from PBMC for bulk sequencing. TCRdb redid the clone calls on the multiplex PCR reads with CATT. Among 45,000 to 60,000 delta-chain clones listed, more than 1.5% were seen once. The CDR3 has 17 amino acids. Germline CDR1 reads TVYSNPD; CDR2 reads GDNSRS (reference sequence). A note on this clone: The target antigen is unknown. It differs at one base from a far larger clone, so likely a read error. Other DNA variants within this sample encode the same CDR3.

This receptor was taken from a pool of human donors (malaria-infected and uninfected, not separated). The J segment was not called; the V segment is TRDV3; the listed D gene, TRDD3, was not tested against the DNA. The specimen sequenced was gamma-delta T cells from blood. The CDR3 DNA reads TGTGCCTTTCACCGGTACTGGGGGATACGTCCGAATAGGTGGCTCATCTTT. Amino acid sequence: CAFHRYWGIRPNRWLIF.